These 13 T cell receptor beta chains originate from one sample sequenced in a study of CD8 T cells in ankylosing spondylitis. From the 5' RACE reads, TCRdb called clonotypes with MiXCR, one entry per CDR3 protein. The sample has 80,000 to 90,000 distinct CDR3 sequences; 27% are singletons. The sequenced sample was blood, either unsorted or a sorted T cell fraction (not recorded which). These receptors were taken from a male donor with ankylosing spondylitis or in good health (not recorded which).

V gene TRBV2 combines with J gene TRBJ2-5, with 7 bases fitting TRBD2. Germline trimming cut 7 bases from V and 4 bases from J; bases unmatched to any gene: 3. Germline V gene sequence: CDR1 SNHLY, CDR2 FYNNEI. This CDR3 comprises 12 residues. The CDR3 here is CASTASGETQYF. DNA of the CDR3: TGTGCCAGCACAGCTAGCGGAGAGACCCAGTACTTC.

This chain joins TRBV18 and TRBJ2-7; the D gene is possibly TRBD1 (6 bases). The V gene lost 4 bases and the J gene lost 4 bases, with 11 bases spanning the gap. The CDR3 is made up of 13 amino acids. From germline, CDR1 is KGHSH and CDR2 LQKENI. CDR3 protein: CASSQPTGYEQYF. As DNA, the CDR3 is TGTGCCAGCTCACAACCTACAGGGTACGAGCAGTACTTC.

A few counts support this clonotype. This chain joins TRBV28 and TRBJ2-7, with no clear D. CDR1 is MDHEN, CDR2 SYDVKM, per germline. The CDR3 extends over 12 amino acids. V lost 8 bases and J lost 2, with 10 bases in between. CDR3 region: CASALLAYEQYF. The DNA for the CDR3 is TGTGCCAGCGCTCTCCTAGCCTACGAGCAGTACTTC.

This clonotype was detected once. This rearrangement joins TRBV11-1 to TRBJ2-7; 7 nucleotides agree with TRBD2. The CDR3 loop spans 15 amino acids. J was trimmed by 4 bases and V by 3 bases; bases with no gene match: 9. Germline CDR1 and CDR2: SGHAT and FQDESV (reference sequence). This chain's CDR3 is CASSFGLAEWYEQYF. Here the CDR3 DNA reads TGTGCCAGCAGCTTCGGGCTAGCGGAGTGGTACGAGCAGTACTTC.

The rearrangement uses TRBV5-1 and TRBJ1-1; D unclear. This CDR3 spans 14 amino acids. The V gene lost 6 bases and the J gene lost 4 bases, with 16 bases spanning the gap. Germline values: CDR1 SGHRS, CDR2 YFSETQ. The CDR3 loop is CASTLEGAGTEAFF. CDR3 DNA sequence: TGCGCCAGCACTTTGGAGGGCGCGGGCACTGAAGCTTTCTTT.

The chain links TRBV9 to TRBJ1-2, with D uncertain. The germline gives CDR1 SGDLS, CDR2 YYNGEE. The CDR3 loop spans 16 amino acids. V lost 0 bases and J 4 bases, leaving 16 bases between the germline ends. The CDR3: CASSVESGRLGYGYTF. The CDR3 nucleotides read TGTGCCAGCAGCGTAGAGTCGGGTCGGTTGGGCTATGGCTACACCTTC.

A few counts support this clonotype. The chain employs TRBV10-2 and TRBJ1-2; D not resolved. V was trimmed by 3 bases and J by 1 base, leaving 9 bases between them. Germline V gene data show CDR1 as WSHSY and CDR2 as SAAADI. The CDR3 is 14 amino acids. As DNA, the CDR3 is TGCGCCAGCAGTGAAGACATCTATAACTATGGCTACACCTTC. This codes for CASSEDIYNYGYTF.

This clonotype was observed at least ten times. The chain recombines TRBV29-1 with TRBJ1-1; tentatively, D is TRBD1 (5 bases). V was cut by 6 bases and J by 0 bases, with 11 bases left in between. This CDR3 has 13 amino acids. The germline CDR1 and CDR2 sequences are SQVTM and ANQGSEA. The CDR3 is CSVPGPMNTEAFF. CDR3 DNA sequence: TGCAGCGTCCCGGGACCGATGAACACTGAAGCTTTCTTT.

Ten or more counts support this clonotype. The chain joins TRBV20-1 to TRBJ2-2, with TRBD2 identical over 8 bases. This CDR3 comprises 14 residues. CDR1 is DFQATT and CDR2 is SNEGSKA in the germline V gene (reference sequence). V was clipped by 1 base and J by 7 bases; unmatched bases: 5. This chain's CDR3 is CSARGTSFVGELFF. CDR3 coding DNA: TGCAGTGCTAGAGGGACTAGCTTTGTCGGGGAGCTGTTTTTT.

The chain employs TRBV7-9 and TRBJ2-4; the D gene could be TRBD1 or TRBD2 (5 bases each). V was shortened by 6 bases and J by 5 bases, with 17 bases between the two germline ends. Germline V CDR1 and CDR2: SEHNR, FQNEAQ (reference sequence). This CDR3 comprises 15 residues. The CDR3 coding sequence is TGTGCCAGCAGTCCCGGGACCATGGGGGAAAACATTCAGTACTTC. Protein: CASSPGTMGENIQYF.

The J gene is TRBJ2-7, the V gene TRBV3-1, with D possibly TRBD2 on 5 matching bases. The germline V and J ends were trimmed by 6 bases and 3 bases, with 18 bases remaining between them. Germline CDR1 is LGHDT and CDR2 is YNNKEL (reference sequence). The CDR3 spans 15 residues. The CDR3 DNA sequence: TGTGCCAGCAGTCTAAATGGCGGGTCGCGCTACGAGCAGTACGTC. Its protein is CASSLNGGSRYEQYV.

The chain recombines TRBV5-1 with TRBJ2-3; TRBD2 aligns across 10 bases. V was clipped by 4 bases and J by 6 bases; unmatched bases: 11. The germline V gene has CDR1 SGHRS and CDR2 YFSETQ. The CDR3 covers 16 residues. The CDR3 nucleotides are TGCGCCAGCAGCCCATCAGCGGGGGGGGCCGAGGATACGCAGTATTTT. Protein: CASSPSAGGAEDTQYF.

V and J are TRBV5-1 and TRBJ2-2; tentatively, D is TRBD1 or TRBD2 (5 bases each). V lost 5 bases and J lost 3, with 14 bases in between. CDR1 is SGHRS, CDR2 YFSETQ, per germline. The CDR3 loop spans 15 amino acids. This chain's CDR3 is CASRWGPSYTGELFF. In DNA, the CDR3 is TGCGCCAGCAGGTGGGGACCCTCGTACACCGGGGAGCTGTTTTTT.